What follows are 4 T cell receptor beta chains derived from one specimen sequenced in a study of blood T cell repertoires in COVID-19. Profiled with immunoSEQ multiplex PCR; TCRdb holds only in-frame clones, not every one. The table shows about 280,000 clones, with roughly 85% occurring only once. Sample: peripheral blood. These receptor sequences come from a man aged 45-65 years with active or convalescent COVID-19.

The count of this clone is one. This chain uses TRBV6-4 with TRBJ2-5; 12 bases agree with TRBD1. Per the germline V gene, CDR1 is MRHNA and CDR2 is SNTAGT. This CDR3 spans 15 amino acids. The V and J ends lost 7 bases and 6 bases, in that order; junction bases with no gene match: 9. The CDR3 is CASKPPGQGAKTQYF. The CDR3 DNA reads as TGTGCCAGCAAACCACCGGGACAGGGGGCGAAGACCCAGTACTTC.

The count of this clone is one. The rearrangement uses TRBV9 and TRBJ1-6, with TRBD1 matching over 7 bases. V was pared by 0 bases and J by 4 bases, with 1 base of the junction left unmatched. The CDR3 totals 15 residues. Looked up from germline, CDR1 is SGDLS and CDR2 is YYNGEE. In DNA, the CDR3 is TGTGCCAGCAGCGTAGAACAGGGGTATAATTCACCCCTCCACTTT. It codes for CASSVEQGYNSPLHF.

V gene TRBV4-1 combines with J gene TRBJ2-3; TRBD2 matches at 7 bases. The CDR3 consists of 14 residues. V gave up 1 base and J gave up 4 bases; unmatched junction bases: 2. Germline assignment: CDR1 MGHRA and CDR2 YSYEKL. The CDR3 here is CASSQALAADTQYF. CDR3 coding DNA: TGCGCCAGCAGCCAAGCGCTAGCGGCAGATACGCAGTATTTT.

The chain links TRBV18 to TRBJ2-7, with 7 nucleotides matching TRBD1. The ends lost 8 bases at V and 5 bases at J; junction bases unmatched: 6. CDR1 KGHSH and CDR2 LQKENI come from the germline V gene. The CDR3 spans 12 residues. The CDR3 DNA follows: TGTGCCAGCACGACAGGGTCCAACGAGCAGTACTTC. Translation gives CASTTGSNEQYF.